A single sample is the source of the 22 T cell receptor beta chains below, sequenced in a study of CD8 T cells in ankylosing spondylitis. Using its own MiXCR run on the 5' RACE reads, TCRdb lists one record per CDR3 protein. This table has tens of thousands of distinct CDR3 sequences, 3.5% to 4% appearing once. Material: blood, either unsorted or a sorted T cell fraction (not recorded which). The receptor source for this set is a female donor with ankylosing spondylitis or in good health (not recorded which).

Many counts were recorded for this clonotype. The J gene is TRBJ1-4, the V gene TRBV9; D unresolved. Per germline, CDR1 SGDLS and CDR2 YYNGEE. V was clipped by 4 bases and J by 3 bases, with 13 bases between them. CDR3 size: 15 residues. As DNA, the CDR3 is TGTGCCAGCAGCCTCCAAGGCGGATCTAATGAAAAACTGTTTTTT. It yields the protein CASSLQGGSNEKLFF.

The rearrangement links TRBV9 to TRBJ2-6, with 7 bases identical to TRBD2. In germline, CDR1 is SGDLS, CDR2 YYNGEE. J gave up 0 bases and V 3 bases, and 12 bases lay outside the gene matches. This CDR3 contains 19 residues. DNA of the CDR3: TGTGCCAGCAGCGCGACTATGGCGGGGGAACTCTCTGGGGCCAACGTCCTGACTTTC. Its protein is CASSATMAGELSGANVLTF.

This clonotype was counted ten times or more. The V and J genes are TRBV9 and TRBJ2-3; 8 bases line up with TRBD2. Germline V gives CDR1 SGDLS, CDR2 YYNGEE. The CDR3 has 16 residues. The V segment lost 0 bases and the J segment 2 bases; nucleotides outside the gene matches: 5. The CDR3 bases are TGTGCCAGCAGCGTAGCCGGGACTAGTCTCACAGATACGCAGTATTTT. This codes for CASSVAGTSLTDTQYF.

This clonotype was picked up many times. The chain uses TRBV9 and TRBJ2-3, with D tentatively TRBD1 or TRBD2 (5 bases each). The CDR3 covers 15 residues. V lost 2 bases, J lost 0 bases, and 10 bases lay in between. Germline CDR1 SGDLS, CDR2 YYNGEE. The CDR3 spells CASSVGRRSTDTQYF. The CDR3 DNA is TGTGCCAGCAGCGTGGGGCGGAGGAGCACAGATACGCAGTATTTT.

This clonotype was seen ten or more times. Sequence at one end of the junction differs from germline and may be a read error. The rearrangement uses TRBV9 and TRBJ2-1; 13 bases line up with TRBD2. This CDR3 contains 15 residues. Per the germline V gene, CDR1 is SGDLS and CDR2 is YYNGEE. This chain's CDR3 is CASSVEPLLAGGGVF. CDR3 nucleotides: TGTGCCAGCAGCGTAGAGCCCTTACTAGCGGGGGGGGGCGTCTTC.

The DNA of the CDR3 is TGTGCCAGCCGTAACTCTGGGGCCAACGTCCTGACTTTC. This codes for CASRNSGANVLTF. This rearrangement joins TRBV9 to TRBJ2-6, with D unresolved. The V and J ends lost 7 bases and 0 bases respectively, with 5 bases between them. Germline CDR1 is SGDLS and CDR2 is YYNGEE. This CDR3 has 13 amino acids.

This clonotype has a count of ten or more. The chain has TRBV9 and TRBJ2-2, with 12 bases identical to TRBD2. The CDR3 length is 16 residues. The germline CDR1 and CDR2 sequences are SGDLS and YYNGEE. The J segment lost 6 bases and the V segment lost 4 bases, leaving 7 bases of the junction unmatched. CDR3 residues: CASSPGTSGRPGELFF. CDR3 nucleotide sequence: TGTGCCAGCAGCCCTGGGACTAGCGGGCGCCCCGGGGAGCTGTTTTTT.

At least ten counts were recorded for this clonotype. The chain recombines TRBV9 with TRBJ1-1; D is perhaps TRBD1 (5 bases). The germline V and J ends were trimmed by 4 bases and 3 bases, with 22 bases remaining between them. The CDR3 is 17 amino acids. The germline V gene has CDR1 SGDLS and CDR2 YYNGEE. Here the CDR3 reads CASSPKGVVLSDTEAFF. CDR3 nucleotides: TGTGCCAGCAGCCCGAAAGGGGTTGTTTTATCGGACACTGAAGCTTTCTTT.

This clonotype was picked up a small number of times. The V call is TRBV9, the J call TRBJ2-3; 10 bases are a match to TRBD1. Looked up from germline, CDR1 is SGDLS and CDR2 is YYNGEE. V lost 4 bases and J lost 5; bases outside the gene matches: 4. There are 14 residues in the CDR3. The CDR3: CASSPTGGKDTQYF. Written as DNA, the CDR3 is TGTGCCAGCAGCCCGACAGGGGGCAAAGATACGCAGTATTTT. The variable domain in full, completed from reference TRBV9 and TRBJ2-3, reads DSGVTQTPKHLITATGQRVTLRCSPRSGDLSVYWYQQSLDQGLQFLIQYYNGEERAKGNILERFSAQQFPDLHSELNLSSLELGDSALYFCASSPTGGKDTQYFGPGTRLTVL.

This clonotype was observed at least ten times. The genes are TRBV9 and TRBJ2-3; D is uncertain. Germline CDR1 and CDR2: SGDLS and YYNGEE. This CDR3 spans 13 amino acids. Trimming stripped 3 bases from V and 2 bases from J, with 7 bases between. This CDR3 is CASSDAITDTQYF. In nucleotides, the CDR3 is TGTGCCAGCAGCGACGCAATCACAGATACGCAGTATTTT.

This clonotype was seen repeatedly, ten times or more. The chain carries TRBV9 and TRBJ2-1; weak D call: TRBD2 (6 bases). CDR1 is SGDLS, CDR2 YYNGEE, per germline. With 4 bases removed from V and 2 bases from J, the gap between germline ends came to 13 bases. This CDR3 is 15 amino acids long. This CDR3 is CASSPSGLTYNEQFF. Here the CDR3 DNA reads TGTGCCAGCAGCCCCAGCGGGCTAACCTACAATGAGCAGTTCTTC. The full variable domain, with the rest looked up from reference TRBV9 and TRBJ2-1, is DSGVTQTPKHLITATGQRVTLRCSPRSGDLSVYWYQQSLDQGLQFLIQYYNGEERAKGNILERFSAQQFPDLHSELNLSSLELGDSALYFCASSPSGLTYNEQFFGPGTRLTVL.

This clonotype was counted many times. This sequence joins TRBV9 and TRBJ2-3; D is possibly TRBD1 or TRBD2 (5 bases each). The CDR3 sequence is 15 residues long. The V end lost 4 bases, the J end lost 1 base, and 13 bases lay between the germline ends. Germline V gene lookup returns CDR1 SGDLS and CDR2 YYNGEE. CDR3 DNA: TGTGCCAGCAGCCTGGGGACCTCCCGCACAGATACGCAGTATTTT. Its translation: CASSLGTSRTDTQYF.

This clonotype was detected many times. This rearrangement joins TRBV9 to TRBJ2-1; tentative D call: TRBD2 (7 bases). Germline assignment: CDR1 SGDLS and CDR2 YYNGEE. This CDR3 comprises 14 residues. V lost 4 bases and J 7 bases, leaving 15 bases between the germline ends. The CDR3 here is CASSFAGAMNEQFF. Here the CDR3 DNA reads TGTGCCAGCAGCTTTGCGGGGGCCATGAATGAGCAGTTCTTC.

At least ten counts were recorded for this clonotype. V is TRBV9 and J is TRBJ1-3; 7 nucleotides align to TRBD1. Losses at the gene ends were 0 bases for V and 4 bases for J; bases not matched to a gene: 10. From germline, CDR1 is SGDLS and CDR2 YYNGEE. This CDR3 contains 17 residues. The CDR3 sequence is CASSVELGQKSGNTIYF. Written as DNA, the CDR3 is TGTGCCAGCAGCGTAGAATTGGGACAGAAGTCCGGAAACACCATATATTTT.

This clonotype was counted between two and nine times. The CDR3 loop reads CASSVATGTGVREQYF. CDR3 DNA sequence: TGTGCCAGCAGCGTAGCTACCGGGACAGGGGTTCGGGAGCAGTACTTC. The rearrangement joins TRBV9 to TRBJ2-7; 10 nucleotides match TRBD1. The CDR3 totals 16 residues. V lost 0 bases, J lost 7 bases, and 10 bases stayed unmatched. Germline values: CDR1 SGDLS, CDR2 YYNGEE.

Ten or more counts support this clonotype. J is TRBJ2-7 and V is TRBV9, with 7 positions matching TRBD1. The CDR3 is 15 amino acids. With 0 bases clipped from V and 2 bases from J, the junction kept 5 bases outside the gene matches. Per germline, CDR1 SGDLS and CDR2 YYNGEE. CDR3 region: CASSVEGAPTYEQYF. DNA of the CDR3: TGTGCCAGCAGCGTAGAGGGGGCACCCACCTACGAGCAGTACTTC.

This clonotype has ten or more counts. The genes are TRBV9 and TRBJ1-5; 7 nucleotides match TRBD1. The CDR3 spans 15 residues. The V gene's germline CDR1 is SGDLS and CDR2 YYNGEE. V gave up 0 bases and J gave up 3 bases; unmatched junction bases: 3. Here the CDR3 DNA reads TGTGCCAGCAGCGTAGACGGGACAGACAATCAGCCCCAGCATTTT. Translation gives CASSVDGTDNQPQHF.

This clonotype was picked up many times. CDR3 DNA: TGTGCCAGCAGCTCCCTTCCGGGACAGACCGGTAATTATGCCAAAAACATTCAGTACTTC. Translation: CASSSLPGQTGNYAKNIQYF. V usage is TRBV9 and J usage is TRBJ2-4; 7 bases agree with TRBD1. Germline loops: CDR1 SGDLS, CDR2 YYNGEE. J lost 1 base, V lost 4 bases, and 20 bases had no gene match. This CDR3 region has 20 residues.

This clonotype was recorded at least ten times. This chain connects TRBV9 to TRBJ1-1; D might be TRBD1 (5 bases). Per the germline V gene, CDR1 is SGDLS and CDR2 is YYNGEE. The CDR3 runs to 16 residues. V shed 3 bases and J shed 6 bases, with 21 bases lying between them. The CDR3 DNA reads TGTGCCAGCAGCGCCGGGGGGGGAAACCGGGCTCCTGAAGCTTTCTTT. Translation gives CASSAGGGNRAPEAFF. The full variable domain, its missing parts supplied by reference TRBV9 and TRBJ1-1, is DSGVTQTPKHLITATGQRVTLRCSPRSGDLSVYWYQQSLDQGLQFLIQYYNGEERAKGNILERFSAQQFPDLHSELNLSSLELGDSALYFCASSAGGGNRAPEAFFGQGTRLTVV.

This clonotype was seen ten or more times. The chain recombines TRBV9 with TRBJ2-7, with 7 nucleotides matching TRBD1. The J segment lost 0 bases and the V segment lost 6 bases, leaving 6 bases of the junction unmatched. CDR3 length: 14 residues. In germline, CDR1 is SGDLS, CDR2 YYNGEE. CDR3 sequence: CASNQGVSSYEQYF. The CDR3 region has the DNA TGTGCCAGCAATCAGGGGGTCAGCTCCTACGAGCAGTACTTC.

There are many counts of this clonotype. This chain joins TRBV9 and TRBJ1-3; D unclear. V was clipped by 0 bases and J by 0 bases, with 10 bases between them. This CDR3 spans 16 amino acids. CDR1 is SGDLS, CDR2 YYNGEE, per germline. The CDR3 is CASSVVPRTSGNTIYF. The CDR3 bases are TGTGCCAGCAGCGTAGTTCCGAGGACCTCTGGAAACACCATATATTTT. The full variable domain, in which reference TRBV9 and TRBJ1-3 provide the parts outside the CDR3, is DSGVTQTPKHLITATGQRVTLRCSPRSGDLSVYWYQQSLDQGLQFLIQYYNGEERAKGNILERFSAQQFPDLHSELNLSSLELGDSALYFCASSVVPRTSGNTIYFGEGSWLTVV.

In its sample, this clonotype was seen a few times. The chain couples TRBV9 to TRBJ2-5; 11 bases are shared with TRBD2. In germline, CDR1 is SGDLS, CDR2 YYNGEE. The CDR3 is made up of 16 amino acids. V dropped 4 bases and J dropped 7; count of bases not matched to a gene: 12. The CDR3 coding sequence is TGTGCCAGCAGCCCACATCTAGCGGGGGGCCTGGGGACCCAGTACTTC. This encodes CASSPHLAGGLGTQYF.